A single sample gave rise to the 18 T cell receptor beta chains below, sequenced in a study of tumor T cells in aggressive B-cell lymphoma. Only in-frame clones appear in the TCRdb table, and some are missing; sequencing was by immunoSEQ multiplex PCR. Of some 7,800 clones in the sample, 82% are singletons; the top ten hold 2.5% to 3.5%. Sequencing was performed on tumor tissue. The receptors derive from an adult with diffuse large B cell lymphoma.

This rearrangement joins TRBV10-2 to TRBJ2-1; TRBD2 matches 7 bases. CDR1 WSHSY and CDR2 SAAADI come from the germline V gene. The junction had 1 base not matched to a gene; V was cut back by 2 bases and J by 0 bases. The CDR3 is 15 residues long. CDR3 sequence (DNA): TGCGCCAGCAGTGAGGGCGGGAGCTCCTACAATGAGCAGTTCTTC. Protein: CASSEGGSSYNEQFF.

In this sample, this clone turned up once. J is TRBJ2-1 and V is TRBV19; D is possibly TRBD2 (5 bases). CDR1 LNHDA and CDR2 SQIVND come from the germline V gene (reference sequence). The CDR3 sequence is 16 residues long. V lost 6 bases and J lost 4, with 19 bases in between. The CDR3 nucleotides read TGTGCCAGTAGCAAGGCCGCCAGGACTGGATACAATGAGCAGTTCTTC. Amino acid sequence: CASSKAARTGYNEQFF.

CDR3 nucleotide sequence: TGTGCCAGCCGAGGGATAGACGAGCAGTTCTTC. Encoded protein: CASRGIDEQFF. V is TRBV2 and J is TRBJ2-1; tentative D call: TRBD2 (5 bases). The CDR3 is 11 amino acids. V lost 8 bases and J lost 10, with 12 bases in between. Per the germline V gene, CDR1 is SNHLY and CDR2 is FYNNEI.

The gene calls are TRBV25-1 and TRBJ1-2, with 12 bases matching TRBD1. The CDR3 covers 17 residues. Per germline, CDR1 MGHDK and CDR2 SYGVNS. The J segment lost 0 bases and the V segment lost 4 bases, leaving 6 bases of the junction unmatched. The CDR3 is CASSGGTGGLPNYGYTF. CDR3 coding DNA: TGTGCCAGCAGTGGGGGGACAGGGGGCCTACCTAACTATGGCTACACCTTC.

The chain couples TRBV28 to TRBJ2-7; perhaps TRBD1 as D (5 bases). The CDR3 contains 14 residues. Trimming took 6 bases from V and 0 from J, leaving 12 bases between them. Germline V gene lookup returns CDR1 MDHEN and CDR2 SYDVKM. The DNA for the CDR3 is TGTGCCAGCAGGGTGGGGCGACCCTCCTACGAGCAGTACTTC. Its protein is CASRVGRPSYEQYF.

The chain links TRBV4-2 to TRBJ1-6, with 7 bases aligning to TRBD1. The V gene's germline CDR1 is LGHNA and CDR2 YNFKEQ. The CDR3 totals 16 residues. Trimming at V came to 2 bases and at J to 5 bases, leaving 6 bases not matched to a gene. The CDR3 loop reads CASSQTTGRNNSPLHF. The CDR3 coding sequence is TGTGCCAGCAGCCAAACGACAGGGAGAAATAATTCACCCCTCCACTTT.

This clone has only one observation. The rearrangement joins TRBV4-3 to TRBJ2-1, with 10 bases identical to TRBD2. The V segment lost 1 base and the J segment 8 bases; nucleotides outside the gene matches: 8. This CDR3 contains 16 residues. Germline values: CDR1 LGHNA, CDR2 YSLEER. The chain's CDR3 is CASSQAPGLATHEQFF. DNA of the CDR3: TGCGCCAGCAGCCAAGCTCCGGGACTAGCGACTCATGAGCAGTTCTTC.

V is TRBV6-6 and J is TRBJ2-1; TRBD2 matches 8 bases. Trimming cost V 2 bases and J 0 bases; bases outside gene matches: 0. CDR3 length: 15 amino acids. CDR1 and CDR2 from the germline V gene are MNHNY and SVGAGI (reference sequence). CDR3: CASSYSGSSYNEQFF. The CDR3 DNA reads TGTGCCAGCAGTTACAGCGGGAGCTCCTACAATGAGCAGTTCTTC.

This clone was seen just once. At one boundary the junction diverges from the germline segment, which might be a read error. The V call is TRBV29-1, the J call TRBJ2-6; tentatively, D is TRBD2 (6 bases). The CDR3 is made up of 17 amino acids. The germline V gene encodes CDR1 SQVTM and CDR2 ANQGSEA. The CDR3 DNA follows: TGTAGCGTTGAAGATTATGGGACTTCCTCTGGGGCCAACGTCCTGACTTTC. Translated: CSVEDYGTSSGANVLTF.

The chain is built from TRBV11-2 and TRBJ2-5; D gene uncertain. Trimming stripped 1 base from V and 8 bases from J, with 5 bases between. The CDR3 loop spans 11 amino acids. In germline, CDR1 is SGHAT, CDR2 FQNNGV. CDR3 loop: CASSLGETQYF. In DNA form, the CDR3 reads TGTGCCAGCAGCTTAGGAGAAACCCAGTACTTC.

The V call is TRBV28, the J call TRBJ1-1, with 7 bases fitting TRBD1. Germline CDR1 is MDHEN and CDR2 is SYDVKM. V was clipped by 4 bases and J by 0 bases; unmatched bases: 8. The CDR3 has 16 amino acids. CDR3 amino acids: CASSSPRGSMNTEAFF. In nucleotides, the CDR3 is TGTGCCAGCAGTTCCCCCAGGGGGTCCATGAACACTGAAGCTTTCTTT.

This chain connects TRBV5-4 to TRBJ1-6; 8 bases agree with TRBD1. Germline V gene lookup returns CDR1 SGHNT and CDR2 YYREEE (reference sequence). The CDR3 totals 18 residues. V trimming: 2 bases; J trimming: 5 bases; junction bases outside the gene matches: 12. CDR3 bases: TGTGCCAGCAGCTTATTAGGGACAGGCCCTTCACATAATTCACCCCTCCACTTT. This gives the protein CASSLLGTGPSHNSPLHF.

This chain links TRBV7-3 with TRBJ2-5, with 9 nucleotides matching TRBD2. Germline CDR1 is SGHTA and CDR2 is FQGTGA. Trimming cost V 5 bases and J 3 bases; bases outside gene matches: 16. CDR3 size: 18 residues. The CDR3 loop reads CASSARDTAVAGEETQYF. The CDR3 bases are TGTGCCAGCAGCGCCCGGGACACAGCGGTAGCGGGAGAAGAGACCCAGTACTTC.

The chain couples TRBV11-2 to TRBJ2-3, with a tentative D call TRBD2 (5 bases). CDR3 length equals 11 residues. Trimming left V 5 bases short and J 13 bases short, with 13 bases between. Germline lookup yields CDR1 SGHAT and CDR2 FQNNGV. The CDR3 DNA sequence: TGTGCCAGCAGCAATAACGACGGGGAGTATTTT. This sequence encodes CASSNNDGEYF.

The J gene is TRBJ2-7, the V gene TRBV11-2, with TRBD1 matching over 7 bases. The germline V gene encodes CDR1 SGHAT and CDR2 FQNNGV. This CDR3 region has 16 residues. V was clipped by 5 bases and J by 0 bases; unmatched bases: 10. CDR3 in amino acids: CASSHITGVHSYEQYF. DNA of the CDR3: TGTGCCAGCAGCCATATAACAGGGGTCCACTCCTACGAGCAGTACTTC.

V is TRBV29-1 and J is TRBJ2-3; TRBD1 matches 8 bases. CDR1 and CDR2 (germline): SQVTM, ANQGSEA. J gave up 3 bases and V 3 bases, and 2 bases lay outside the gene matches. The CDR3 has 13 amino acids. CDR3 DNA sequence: TGCAGCGTTGAGGACAGGGTGACAGATACGCAGTATTTT. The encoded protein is CSVEDRVTDTQYF.

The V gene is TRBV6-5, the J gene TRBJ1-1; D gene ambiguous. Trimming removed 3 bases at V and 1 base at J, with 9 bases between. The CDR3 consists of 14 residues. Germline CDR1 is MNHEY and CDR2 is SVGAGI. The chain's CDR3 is CASSYSTANTEAFF. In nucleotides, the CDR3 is TGTGCCAGCAGTTATTCCACAGCGAACACTGAAGCTTTCTTT.

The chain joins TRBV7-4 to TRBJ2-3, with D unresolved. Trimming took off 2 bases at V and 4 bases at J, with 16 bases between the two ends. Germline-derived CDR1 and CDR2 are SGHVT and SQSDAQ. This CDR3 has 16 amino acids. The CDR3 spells CASSLLVRRLADTQYF. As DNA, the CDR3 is TGTGCCAGCAGCTTATTGGTCAGGCGCCTCGCAGATACGCAGTATTTT.